This T cell receptor beta chain was found in a study of blood T cell repertoires in COVID-19. For the study at large: The samples span acute and convalescent COVID-19 from the United States, Italy and Spain.

Clones were sequenced by immunoSEQ multiplex PCR, and TCRdb holds only the in-frame ones, with some missing. The table records 110,000 or so clones, approximately 82% of them present only once. The sequenced material came from peripheral blood. This sequence originates from a woman aged 55-69 years with acute or convalescent COVID-19.

CDR3 sequence: CAISGTGTGVEKLFF. The CDR3 DNA reads as TGTGCCATCAGTGGCACCGGGACAGGGGTTGAAAAACTGTTTTTT. The chain employs TRBV10-3 and TRBJ1-4; 10 bases are a match to TRBD1. The germline V gene encodes CDR1 ENHRY and CDR2 SYGVKD. The length of the CDR3 is 15 residues. The J segment lost 7 bases and the V segment lost 4 bases, leaving 6 bases of the junction unmatched.